The 14 T cell receptor beta chains below all came from one sample that was sequenced in a study of CD8+ T cells in alopecia areata. The sequencing template was cDNA reverse transcribed from extracted RNA. TCRdb keeps only in-frame clones here, not all; method: immunoSEQ multiplex PCR. The sample yields about 130,000 clones, 45% to 60% seen once. As for treatment: oral pan-JAK inhibitor, 5-10 mg twice daily. Sequences were derived from CD8+ T cells sorted from blood, sampled at week 4, from a patient treated with tofacitinib. The receptors derive from a human donor with alopecia areata.

This clone was seen more than once but under ten times. The V call is TRBV29-1, the J call TRBJ2-7; D call uncertain. In germline, CDR1 is SQVTM, CDR2 ANQGSEA. This CDR3 is 13 amino acids long. Trimming pared 5 bases from V and 0 bases from J, leaving 11 bases between. The CDR3 DNA is TGCAGCGTTCGAAACACTGACTCCTACGAGCAGTACTTC. Translating it yields CSVRNTDSYEQYF.

J is TRBJ1-1 and V is TRBV5-6; 10 bases agree with TRBD1. Trimming at V came to 2 bases and at J to 2 bases, leaving 3 bases not matched to a gene. The germline CDR1 and CDR2 sequences are SGHDT and YYEEEE. The CDR3 loop spans 15 amino acids. CDR3 protein: CASSFGTGVNTEAFF. DNA of the CDR3: TGTGCCAGCAGCTTCGGGACAGGGGTTAACACTGAAGCTTTCTTT. Drawing the rest from reference TRBV5-6 and TRBJ1-1, the complete variable domain is DAGVTQSPTHLIKTRGQQVTLRCSPKSGHDTVSWYQQALGQGPQFIFQYYEEEERQRGNFPDRFSGHQFPNYSSELNVNALLLGDSALYLCASSFGTGVNTEAFFGQGTRLTVV.

V gene TRBV11-2 combines with J gene TRBJ1-1; D gene unclear. V dropped 3 bases and J dropped 12 bases, with 11 bases sitting between them. The CDR3 is made up of 11 amino acids. From germline, CDR1 is SGHAT and CDR2 FQNNGV. CDR3 nucleotides: TGTGCCAGCAGCTTGGGCAGCCCAACTTTCTTT. Translated: CASSLGSPTFF.

This clone was seen just once. This chain uses TRBV29-1 with TRBJ2-1, with a weak D call TRBD1 (5 bases). The CDR3 length is 13 residues. The V gene lost 4 bases and the J gene lost 3 bases, with 10 bases spanning the gap. Germline V gene lookup returns CDR1 SQVTM and CDR2 ANQGSEA. The CDR3 DNA is TGCAGCGTTGCGACAGAGATCTACAATGAGCAGTTCTTC. Protein: CSVATEIYNEQFF.

This chain uses TRBV6-5 with TRBJ1-4, with D possibly matching TRBD1 (6 bases). Germline V CDR1 and CDR2: MNHEY, SVGAGI. CDR3 length: 14 amino acids. V shed 5 bases and J shed 7 bases, with 14 bases lying between them. CDR3 amino acids: CASSAGGEGEKLFF. CDR3 nucleotides: TGTGCCAGCAGTGCCGGGGGCGAAGGTGAAAAACTGTTTTTT.

The chain is built from TRBV29-1 and TRBJ1-4, with TRBD1 as a possible D gene (5 bases). The V end was cut by 3 bases, the J end by 7 bases, with 9 bases between. The CDR3 is 12 amino acids. CDR1 is SQVTM and CDR2 is ANQGSEA in the germline V gene. The CDR3 DNA reads as TGCAGCGTTGATCAGGGTGGTGAAAAACTGTTTTTT. This translates into CSVDQGGEKLFF.

In this sample, this clone turned up a few times. The J gene is TRBJ2-7, the V gene TRBV7-9; D not resolved. The ends were cut back, 4 bases at V and 5 bases at J, with 9 bases in the middle. This CDR3 spans 12 amino acids. Germline-derived CDR1 and CDR2 are SEHNR and FQNEAQ (reference sequence). DNA of the CDR3: TGTGCCAGCAGCTGGTCGGGCCACGAGCAGTACTTC. Translating gives CASSWSGHEQYF.

The chain uses TRBV27 and TRBJ2-7; the D gene is possibly TRBD1 (5 bases). This CDR3 spans 17 amino acids. V dropped 3 bases and J dropped 1 base, with 19 bases sitting between them. Germline V lookup: CDR1 MNHEY, CDR2 SMNVEV (reference sequence). The CDR3 reads CASSFSPPSQGSYEQYF. The CDR3, as DNA: TGTGCCAGCAGTTTCTCCCCTCCGAGTCAGGGATCCTACGAGCAGTACTTC.

The genes are TRBV6-5 and TRBJ2-5, with 7 positions matching TRBD1. The CDR3 has 14 amino acids. The trim removed 4 bases at V and 2 bases at J, leaving 4 bases unmatched. From germline, CDR1 is MNHEY and CDR2 SVGAGI. CDR3 nucleotides: TGTGCCAGCAGTTTAGTGGGACAGCAAGAGACCCAGTACTTC. This encodes CASSLVGQQETQYF.

J is TRBJ2-3 and V is TRBV9; D gene unclear. This CDR3 contains 14 residues. Germline CDR1 and CDR2: SGDLS and YYNGEE. V lost 0 bases and J 4 bases, leaving 9 bases between the germline ends. The CDR3 spells CASSVGVLADTQYF. CDR3 nucleotide sequence: TGTGCCAGCAGCGTAGGTGTTCTGGCAGATACGCAGTATTTT.

This clone was counted only a few times. The rearrangement uses TRBV30 and TRBJ2-2; no definite D call. CDR1 GTSNPN and CDR2 SVGIG come from the germline V gene (reference sequence). The CDR3 has 13 amino acids. The V end lost 2 bases, the J end lost 0 bases, and 4 bases lay between the germline ends. The DNA of the CDR3 is TGTGCCTGGAGTCTCTCGAACACCGGGGAGCTGTTTTTT. It specifies CAWSLSNTGELFF.

This clone was detected ten times or more. In the same sample, other DNA sequences code for this CDR3. V usage is TRBV6-4 and J usage is TRBJ2-2; a possible D gene is TRBD2 (5 bases). Germline V gene data show CDR1 as MRHNA and CDR2 as SNTAGT. V gave up 0 bases and J gave up 3 bases, with 5 bases separating them. CDR3 length: 14 residues. The chain's CDR3 is CASSDSRDTGELFF. In DNA form, the CDR3 reads TGTGCCAGCAGTGACTCGAGGGACACCGGGGAGCTGTTTTTT.

The rearrangement joins TRBV30 to TRBJ1-5, with 11 bases fitting TRBD1. The junction had 1 base not matched to a gene; V was cut back by 0 bases and J by 6 bases. Germline assignment: CDR1 GTSNPN and CDR2 SVGIG (reference sequence). CDR3 length: 14 amino acids. The CDR3 spells CAWSVGTGGQPQHF. CDR3 coding DNA: TGTGCCTGGAGTGTTGGGACAGGGGGTCAGCCCCAGCATTTT.

The rearrangement uses TRBV4-2 and TRBJ1-5; the D is unclear. The CDR3 covers 13 residues. V dropped 0 bases and J dropped 6 bases, with 6 bases sitting between them. In germline, CDR1 is LGHNA, CDR2 YNFKEQ. The CDR3 protein is CASSQEGGQPQHF. The DNA for the CDR3 is TGTGCCAGCAGCCAAGAAGGTGGTCAGCCCCAGCATTTT.